These 19 T cell receptor beta chains were sequenced from one sample in a study of cytomegalovirus exposure and HLA in healthy donors. PCR used 60 Vbeta primers and 13 Jbeta primers. Measured with immunoSEQ multiplex PCR; TCRdb has only the in-frame clones, and not every one. The sample yields roughly 100,000 clones, 75% to 80% seen once. Material for sequencing was PBMCs. These receptors were taken from a man aged 55 to 70 in good health and CMV-seropositive.

V usage is TRBV5-4 and J usage is TRBJ1-6, with TRBD1 matching 8 bases. Germline-derived CDR1 and CDR2 are SGHNT and YYREEE (reference sequence). V shed 2 bases, J shed 7 bases, and the junction held 5 bases outside the gene matches. CDR3 length: 15 amino acids. The chain's CDR3 is CASSFGQGQNSPLHF. In nucleotides, the CDR3 is TGTGCCAGCAGCTTCGGACAGGGCCAAAATTCACCCCTCCACTTT.

The chain combines TRBV19 with TRBJ1-4; D is undetermined. Trimming stripped 4 bases from V and 7 bases from J, with 16 bases between. The CDR3 is 15 amino acids. The germline gives CDR1 LNHDA, CDR2 SQIVND (reference sequence). The DNA for the CDR3 is TGTGCCAGTAGTACTTCCGGGGATCTTCTTGAAAAACTGTTTTTT. It yields the protein CASSTSGDLLEKLFF.

This rearrangement joins TRBV7-9 to TRBJ1-3, with TRBD1 matching over 7 bases. The CDR3 spans 15 residues. Trimming at V came to 5 bases and at J to 2 bases, leaving 6 bases not matched to a gene. Germline loops: CDR1 SEHNR, CDR2 FQNEAQ (reference sequence). CDR3 sequence: CASSRQGLAGNTIYF. In DNA, the CDR3 is TGTGCCAGCAGCCGACAGGGTCTCGCTGGAAACACCATATATTTT.

The chain couples TRBV7-2 to TRBJ1-4, with 12 positions matching TRBD1. The CDR3 runs 15 residues. V trimming: 4 bases; J trimming: 8 bases; junction bases outside the gene matches: 5. Germline V CDR1 and CDR2: SGHTA, FQGNSA. In nucleotides, the CDR3 is TGTGCCAGCAGCTCCGGGGACAGGGGGCAAGAAAAACTGTTTTTT. Translation gives CASSSGDRGQEKLFF.

The chain uses TRBV5-6 and TRBJ1-2; 7 bases agree with TRBD1. With V trimmed by 7 bases and J by 7 bases, 13 bases remained unmatched. Germline V gives CDR1 SGHDT, CDR2 YYEEEE. The CDR3 is 14 amino acids. CDR3 in DNA: TGTGCCAGCTCTCCGACGGCAGGGGGGCTTGGCTACACCTTC. Translated, it gives CASSPTAGGLGYTF.

The chain uses TRBV19 and TRBJ2-2; D may be TRBD2 (6 bases). The V gene's germline CDR1 is LNHDA and CDR2 SQIVND (reference sequence). Trimming removed 3 bases from V and 5 bases from J, with 13 bases in between. The CDR3 extends over 15 amino acids. The CDR3, as DNA: TGTGCCAGTAGTATGGAGGGGATGGGAACCGGGGAGCTGTTTTTT. The encoded protein is CASSMEGMGTGELFF.

CDR3 in amino acids: CASSFGTAPGAQYF. In nucleotides, the CDR3 is TGTGCCAGCAGCTTCGGGACAGCTCCCGGGGCCCAGTACTTC. The chain recombines TRBV7-9 with TRBJ2-5; 7 nucleotides align to TRBD1. The J segment lost 9 bases and the V segment lost 3 bases, leaving 10 bases of the junction unmatched. The length of the CDR3 is 14 residues. CDR1 is SEHNR, CDR2 FQNEAQ, per germline (reference sequence).

The V gene is TRBV18, the J gene TRBJ2-2, with a tentative D call TRBD2 (6 bases). Germline lookup yields CDR1 KGHSH and CDR2 LQKENI. The CDR3 loop spans 15 amino acids. V was cut by 4 bases and J by 1 base, with 10 bases left in between. The DNA for the CDR3 is TGTGCCAGCTCACGAACGGGACTGAACACCGGGGAGCTGTTTTTT. Amino acid sequence: CASSRTGLNTGELFF. Based on the CDR3 plus reference TRBV18 and TRBJ2-2, the full variable domain is NAGVMQNPRHLVRRRGQEARLRCSPMKGHSHVYWYRQLPEEGLKFMVYLQKENIIDESGMPKERFSAEFPKEGPSILRIQQVVRGDSAAYFCASSRTGLNTGELFFGEGSRLTVL.

The rearrangement uses TRBV6-6 and TRBJ1-2; possibly TRBD1 for D (5 bases). Germline CDR1 and CDR2: MNHNY and SVGAGI (reference sequence). The CDR3 runs to 14 residues. Trimming left V 4 bases short and J 4 bases short, with 13 bases between. CDR3 sequence: CASSSTVGRYGYTF. CDR3 coding DNA: TGTGCCAGCAGTTCGACAGTAGGGCGCTATGGCTACACCTTC.

The chain combines TRBV18 with TRBJ2-2, with 12 bases aligning to TRBD2. The CDR3 runs to 15 residues. Germline lookup yields CDR1 KGHSH and CDR2 LQKENI. Losses at the gene ends were 5 bases for V and 5 bases for J; bases not matched to a gene: 3. The CDR3 DNA follows: TGTGCCAGCTCAACCGGGACTAGCGGGACCGGGGAGCTGTTTTTT. Translation: CASSTGTSGTGELFF. Full variable domain (missing parts from reference TRBV18 and TRBJ2-2): NAGVMQNPRHLVRRRGQEARLRCSPMKGHSHVYWYRQLPEEGLKFMVYLQKENIIDESGMPKERFSAEFPKEGPSILRIQQVVRGDSAAYFCASSTGTSGTGELFFGEGSRLTVL.

V gene TRBV7-9 combines with J gene TRBJ2-7; 8 bases are a match to TRBD1. V dropped 0 bases and J dropped 3; count of bases not matched to a gene: 4. The CDR3 contains 15 residues. Germline CDR1 is SEHNR and CDR2 is FQNEAQ (reference sequence). CDR3 amino acids: CASSLAATGDYEQYF. CDR3 nucleotides: TGTGCCAGCAGCTTAGCTGCGACAGGGGACTACGAGCAGTACTTC.

The V call is TRBV4-2, the J call TRBJ2-7; D gene uncertain. This CDR3 has 13 amino acids. V was trimmed by 1 base and J by 2 bases, leaving 6 bases between them. Germline lookup yields CDR1 LGHNA and CDR2 YNFKEQ. CDR3 sequence reads: CASSQGQTYEQYF. In DNA, the CDR3 is TGTGCCAGCAGCCAAGGGCAGACCTACGAGCAGTACTTC.

This clone appeared a single time. The rearrangement joins TRBV5-4 to TRBJ1-5; no reliable D call. Trimming shortened V by 4 bases and J by 1 base, and 9 bases separated the two germline ends. Germline lookup yields CDR1 SGHNT and CDR2 YYREEE (reference sequence). The CDR3 spans 14 residues. The CDR3 coding sequence is TGTGCCAGCAGCCCCGGAGGGAGCAATCAGCCCCAGCATTTT. As protein: CASSPGGSNQPQHF.

This clone was seen a few times. V usage is TRBV30 and J usage is TRBJ1-5; 9 bases are shared with TRBD1. Trimming removed 5 bases from V and 0 bases from J; junction bases left unmatched: 2. The CDR3 sequence is 14 residues long. Germline assignment: CDR1 GTSNPN and CDR2 SVGIG (reference sequence). The chain's CDR3 is CAWGTGSSNQPQHF. In DNA, the CDR3 is TGTGCCTGGGGGACAGGGAGTAGCAATCAGCCCCAGCATTTT.

J is TRBJ2-3 and V is TRBV19; TRBD2 matches 9 bases. Trimming at V came to 5 bases and at J to 3 bases, leaving 6 bases not matched to a gene. The CDR3 extends over 15 amino acids. Looked up from germline, CDR1 is LNHDA and CDR2 is SQIVND (reference sequence). The CDR3 nucleotides read TGTGCCAGTAGTGACCAGCGGGGGGCTACAGATACGCAGTATTTT. Protein product: CASSDQRGATDTQYF.

The chain has TRBV7-5 and TRBJ1-4; the table's D gene call, TRBD1, was not cross checked with the DNA. TRBV7-5 counts as a pseudogene. The CDR3 totals 16 residues. The CDR3 region is CVRSSHLPATNEKLFF. In DNA, the CDR3 is TGTGTCAGAAGTTCACACCTGCCTGCAACTAATGAAAAACTGTTTTTT.

This chain joins TRBV15 and TRBJ1-1; a possible D gene is TRBD1 (5 bases). The CDR3 loop spans 12 amino acids. The V and J ends lost 8 bases and 5 bases respectively, with 12 bases between them. Germline CDR1 reads LNHNV; CDR2 reads YYDKDF (reference sequence). The CDR3 DNA follows: TGTGCCACCGAGAATCAGGGTACTGAAGCTTTCTTT. Amino acids: CATENQGTEAFF.

Only one count was recorded for this clone. CDR3: CASSNSPTSGGWCF. DNA of the CDR3: TGTGCCAGCAGCAACAGTCCGACTAGCGGGGGTTGGTGCTTC. This rearrangement joins TRBV21-1 to TRBJ2-4; the tabulated D call, TRBD2, remains unverified against the DNA. TRBV21-1 is a pseudogene segment. The CDR3 is made up of 14 amino acids.

The V call is TRBV28, the J call TRBJ2-1; 8 bases are shared with TRBD2. J was trimmed by 4 bases and V by 5 bases; bases with no gene match: 4. The germline V gene encodes CDR1 MDHEN and CDR2 SYDVKM. The CDR3 totals 14 residues. CDR3 loop: CASSPGGAYNEQFF. The CDR3 nucleotides read TGTGCCAGCAGTCCCGGGGGGGCGTACAATGAGCAGTTCTTC.